Below, 24 T cell receptor beta chains from the same sample are listed, as sequenced in a study of cytomegalovirus exposure and HLA in healthy donors. The PCR contained 60 Vbeta and 13 Jbeta primers. Assay used: immunoSEQ multiplex PCR; TCRdb lists only in-frame clones, some missing. There are 120,000 or so clones in the sample; 75% to 85% occur only once, and 1% lies in the top ten. The material sequenced was PBMCs. These receptors were collected from a man between 35 and 55 years old in good health and CMV-seronegative.

This chain connects TRBV7-9 to TRBJ1-1; D ambiguous. Per germline, CDR1 SEHNR and CDR2 FQNEAQ (reference sequence). Between the trimmed V and J ends, which lost 5 bases and 7 bases, there was a span of 11 bases. This CDR3 contains 12 residues. The DNA of the CDR3 is TGTGCCAGCAGCCCGGAGCAGCGTGAAGCTTTCTTT. Encoded protein: CASSPEQREAFF.

The rearrangement joins TRBV14 to TRBJ1-2; 8 bases match TRBD1. The junction had 4 bases not matched to a gene; V was cut back by 5 bases and J by 5 bases. CDR1 and CDR2 from the germline V gene are SGHDN and FVKESK. This CDR3 is built from 13 residues. The CDR3 bases are TGTGCCAGCAGCGACAGGGGATCTTATGGCTACACCTTC. This codes for CASSDRGSYGYTF.

V gene TRBV5-1 combines with J gene TRBJ2-7; possible D gene TRBD1, 7 bases. Deletions cut 2 bases from V and 6 bases from J, with 12 bases between. The germline V gene encodes CDR1 SGHRS and CDR2 YFSETQ. The CDR3 has 13 amino acids. CDR3 in DNA: TGCGCCAGCAGCTTTGGGACAGCGGGCGAGCAGTACTTC. This sequence encodes CASSFGTAGEQYF.

This chain joins TRBV18 and TRBJ1-5, with 10 bases aligning to TRBD1. Germline CDR1 and CDR2: KGHSH and LQKENI. V dropped 4 bases and J dropped 6; count of bases not matched to a gene: 6. This CDR3 region has 15 residues. CDR3 protein: CASSLTGTGVQPQHF. The CDR3, as DNA: TGTGCCAGCTCACTCACCGGGACAGGGGTTCAGCCCCAGCATTTT.

The chain's CDR3 is CASSPTGETSYEQYF. DNA of the CDR3: TGTGCCAGCAGCCCCACGGGTGAGACCTCCTACGAGCAGTACTTC. The J gene is TRBJ2-7, the V gene TRBV6-5; D not certain. Per germline, CDR1 MNHEY and CDR2 SVGAGI. Deletions cut 6 bases from V and 0 bases from J, with 15 bases between. The CDR3 extends over 15 amino acids.

The chain uses TRBV5-1 and TRBJ2-2, with 8 bases that match TRBD1. The J segment lost 7 bases and the V segment lost 0 bases, leaving 8 bases of the junction unmatched. CDR1 and CDR2 from the germline V gene are SGHRS and YFSETQ. This CDR3 is built from 16 residues. The CDR3 reads CASSLAGGLGGGELFF. CDR3 coding DNA: TGCGCCAGCAGCTTGGCAGGGGGCCTCGGGGGCGGGGAGCTGTTTTTT.

This sequence joins TRBV5-1 and TRBJ2-7; 11 nucleotides align to TRBD1. The CDR3 loop spans 14 amino acids. After removal of 4 bases from V and 5 bases from J, the junction contained 5 bases not matched to a gene. The germline CDR1 and CDR2 sequences are SGHRS and YFSETQ. The CDR3 reads CASSRGQGGNEQYF. CDR3 bases: TGCGCCAGCAGCAGGGGACAGGGGGGAAACGAGCAGTACTTC.

Details on this clone: At one end the junction does not follow the germline gene, possibly because of a read error. The chain recombines TRBV7-6 with TRBJ2-7, with 9 bases matching TRBD2. The V gene's germline CDR1 is SGHVS and CDR2 FNYEAQ. This CDR3 has 15 amino acids. The CDR3 protein is CASGLNAGGFHEQYF. CDR3 sequence (DNA): TGTGCCAGCGGCTTAAACGCGGGGGGGTTCCACGAGCAGTACTTC.

The V call is TRBV7-9, the J call TRBJ2-7, with 11 bases identical to TRBD2. The germline V gene has CDR1 SEHNR and CDR2 FQNEAQ (reference sequence). This CDR3 is built from 13 residues. J was trimmed by 7 bases and V by 5 bases; bases with no gene match: 4. The DNA for the CDR3 is TGTGCCAGCAGCCAGACTAGCGGGGTTGAGCAGTACTTC. Its protein product is CASSQTSGVEQYF.

Only a few counts were recorded for this clone. The chain employs TRBV2 and TRBJ1-4, with D hard to call. Trimming took off 6 bases at V and 3 bases at J, with 8 bases between the two ends. The CDR3 is 13 amino acids. CDR1 and CDR2 (germline): SNHLY, FYNNEI. CDR3 residues: CASSPLANEKLFF. The CDR3 coding sequence is TGTGCCAGCAGCCCACTCGCTAATGAAAAACTGTTTTTT.

The V and J genes are TRBV5-1 and TRBJ1-1; TRBD1 matches 7 bases. The CDR3 is 13 amino acids. Germline V lookup: CDR1 SGHRS, CDR2 YFSETQ. The V segment lost 3 bases and the J segment 11 bases; nucleotides outside the gene matches: 10. The DNA of the CDR3 is TGCGCCAGCAGCTCGACAGGGCCAAATTGGGCTTTCTTT. It specifies CASSSTGPNWAFF.

This clone appeared a few times. The chain combines TRBV7-9 with TRBJ2-1, with 8 bases matching TRBD2. Unmatched junction bases numbered 10, after V lost 3 bases and J lost 3 bases. The CDR3 extends over 17 amino acids. Germline V gene sequence: CDR1 SEHNR, CDR2 FQNEAQ (reference sequence). CDR3 nucleotide sequence: TGTGCCAGCAGCTTCCCATTAGCGGGATCTGACTACAATGAGCAGTTCTTC. Translating gives CASSFPLAGSDYNEQFF. Filled out from reference TRBV7-9 and TRBJ2-1, the complete variable domain reads DTGVSQNPRHKITKRGQNVTFRCDPISEHNRLYWYRQTLGQGPEFLTYFQNEAQLEKSRLLSDRFSAERPKGSFSTLEIQRTEQGDSAMYLCASSFPLAGSDYNEQFFGPGTRLTVL.

The CDR3 nucleotides are TGTGCCAGCTCACCGGGACTGAACAATCAGCCCCAGCATTTT. This codes for CASSPGLNNQPQHF. The rearrangement links TRBV18 to TRBJ1-5, with D possibly matching TRBD1 (5 bases). Per germline, CDR1 KGHSH and CDR2 LQKENI. V lost 3 bases to trimming and J lost 3 bases, with 9 bases between them. The CDR3 has 14 residues.

This chain uses TRBV27 with TRBJ2-2; TRBD2 might be the D (6 bases). The CDR3 covers 15 residues. The germline V gene encodes CDR1 MNHEY and CDR2 SMNVEV (reference sequence). V was cut by 5 bases and J by 4 bases, with 14 bases left in between. The CDR3 coding sequence is TGTGCCAGCAGTCACCCGACTAGATCCACCGGGGAGCTGTTTTTT. This codes for CASSHPTRSTGELFF.

There are a few counts of this clone. The chain carries TRBV6-1 and TRBJ2-3; 11 positions agree with TRBD2. This CDR3 spans 15 amino acids. Germline CDR1 MNHNS, CDR2 SASEGT. V lost 5 bases, J lost 1 base, and 2 bases stayed unmatched. CDR3 in amino acids: CASSTSGRGTDTQYF. The CDR3 DNA sequence: TGTGCCAGCAGTACTAGCGGGAGAGGCACAGATACGCAGTATTTT.

The rearrangement links TRBV7-9 to TRBJ1-5; D is possibly TRBD1 (6 bases). This CDR3 has 15 residues. Germline values: CDR1 SEHNR, CDR2 FQNEAQ (reference sequence). With 1 base removed from V and 0 bases from J, the gap between germline ends came to 7 bases. The CDR3 protein is CASSLGTASNQPQHF. The CDR3 DNA reads TGTGCCAGCAGCTTAGGGACAGCTAGCAATCAGCCCCAGCATTTT.

As for this clone: This CDR3 is also generated by other DNA sequences in the sample. The rearrangement links TRBV5-1 to TRBJ1-1; D is possibly TRBD1 (5 bases). Germline-derived CDR1 and CDR2 are SGHRS and YFSETQ. Trimming cost V 1 base and J 8 bases, with 18 bases left between them. This CDR3 comprises 15 residues. The CDR3 DNA reads TGCGCCAGCAGCTTGACGGGGGAGCCCGGGTCCGAAGCTTTCTTT. It codes for CASSLTGEPGSEAFF. The full variable domain, in which reference TRBV5-1 and TRBJ1-1 provide the parts outside the CDR3, is KAGVTQTPRYLIKTRGQQVTLSCSPISGHRSVSWYQQTPGQGLQFLFEYFSETQRNKGNFPGRFSGRQFSNSRSEMNVSTLELGDSALYLCASSLTGEPGSEAFFGQGTRLTVV.

This chain joins TRBV30 and TRBJ2-4, with TRBD1 as a possible D gene (6 bases). Trimming pared 6 bases from V and 7 bases from J, leaving 13 bases between. The CDR3 has 12 residues. The germline gives CDR1 GTSNPN, CDR2 SVGIG (reference sequence). CDR3 protein: CACEVQGNIQYF. The CDR3, as DNA: TGTGCCTGTGAGGTACAGGGCAACATTCAGTACTTC. The variable domain in full, with the rest retrieved from reference TRBV30 and TRBJ2-4, is SQTIHQWPATLVQPVGSPLSLECTVEGTSNPNLYWYRQAAGRGLQLLFYSVGIGQISSEVPQNLSASRPQDRQFILSSKKLLLSDSGFYLCACEVQGNIQYFGAGTRLSVL.

In its sample, this clone was seen once. The chain combines TRBV30 with TRBJ1-6; 8 nucleotides match TRBD1. J lost 8 bases, V lost 7 bases, and 4 bases had no gene match. The CDR3 has 12 amino acids. Germline CDR1 reads GTSNPN; CDR2 reads SVGIG (reference sequence). The CDR3 sequence: CASGQDDSPLHF. CDR3 in DNA: TGTGCCTCGGGACAGGACGATTCACCCCTCCACTTT.

The chain links TRBV7-9 to TRBJ1-4; TRBD1 matches at 9 bases. This CDR3 is 15 amino acids long. V lost 5 bases and J lost 8; bases outside the gene matches: 9. Per germline, CDR1 SEHNR and CDR2 FQNEAQ (reference sequence). CDR3 bases: TGTGCCAGCAGCAACGGACAGGGGAAAGGAGAAAAACTGTTTTTT. Translated, it gives CASSNGQGKGEKLFF.

V is TRBV5-1 and J is TRBJ2-7; 10 bases fit TRBD1. V lost 0 bases and J lost 7; bases outside the gene matches: 4. CDR3 size: 14 residues. The germline V gene encodes CDR1 SGHRS and CDR2 YFSETQ. Written as DNA, the CDR3 is TGCGCCAGCAGCTTGGGGACAGGGGGTCTGGAGCAGTACTTC. Translating gives CASSLGTGGLEQYF.

The chain employs TRBV6-6 and TRBJ2-7; TRBD1 agrees at 11 bases. This CDR3 comprises 14 residues. The V and J ends lost 8 bases and 3 bases, in that order; junction bases with no gene match: 6. Germline V CDR1 and CDR2: MNHNY, SVGAGI (reference sequence). The CDR3 region is CASRQGQGDYEQYF. DNA of the CDR3: TGTGCCAGCCGCCAGGGACAGGGGGACTACGAGCAGTACTTC.

CDR3 in amino acids: CASSFSETQYF. CDR3 bases: TGCGCCAGCAGCTTCTCGGAGACCCAGTACTTC. The V and J genes are TRBV5-1 and TRBJ2-5; D is ambiguous. The V end lost 2 bases, the J end lost 5 bases, and 4 bases lay between the germline ends. This CDR3 is built from 11 residues. Germline CDR1 reads SGHRS; CDR2 reads YFSETQ.

The chain combines TRBV10-3 with TRBJ1-2, with D uncertain. Deletions cut 3 bases from V and 2 bases from J, with 7 bases between. CDR3 length: 13 amino acids. From germline, CDR1 is ENHRY and CDR2 SYGVKD. The CDR3 sequence: CAISEGSNYGYTF. The CDR3 DNA reads as TGTGCCATCAGTGAAGGGAGCAACTATGGCTACACCTTC.